Below, 32 T cell receptor beta chains from the same sample are listed, as sequenced in a study of vaccination and CD4 T cells after COVID-19. The treatment is: approximately nine-day PBMC culture with coronavirus spike peptide pools or control peptides (ViraFEST assay). The Oncomine TCR Beta short-read assay was what sequenced the DNA obtained from cultured CD4+ T cells. One entry per CDR3 protein results from TCRdb running MiXCR on the PCR reads. The repertoire includes approximately 15,000 distinct CDR3 sequences, roughly 50% of them detected once, and approximately 13% sits in the top ten. These receptors have no known antigen. What was sequenced was CD4+ T cells from blood, cultured in vitro. The origin of the receptors is a human donor who had recovered from COVID-19.

J is TRBJ2-1 and V is TRBV11-2; D unresolved. The CDR3 consists of 14 residues. V gave up 1 base and J gave up 4 bases, with 8 bases separating them. CDR1 SGHAT and CDR2 FQNNGV come from the germline V gene. CDR3 residues: CASSLALTYNEQFF. Here the CDR3 DNA reads TGTGCCAGCAGCTTAGCCCTCACGTACAATGAGCAGTTCTTC. Combining the CDR3 with reference TRBV11-2 and TRBJ2-1 gives the whole variable domain EAGVAQSPRYKIIEKRQSVAFWCNPISGHATLYWYQQILGQGPKLLIQFQNNGVVDDSQLPKDRFSAERLKGVDSTLKIQPAKLEDSAVYLCASSLALTYNEQFFGPGTRLTVL.

The chain carries TRBV28 and TRBJ1-2, with D possibly matching TRBD1 (6 bases). This CDR3 contains 14 residues. Germline loops: CDR1 MDHEN, CDR2 SYDVKM. Trimming removed 4 bases at V and 8 bases at J, with 17 bases between. The CDR3 DNA is TGTGCCAGCAGTTGGAGGGGGGCGCCGGGCGGCTACACCTTC. Translated, it gives CASSWRGAPGGYTF.

This chain links TRBV25-1 with TRBJ1-1; D might be TRBD1 (6 bases). V lost 6 bases and J lost 6, with 17 bases in between. The V gene's germline CDR1 is MGHDK and CDR2 SYGVNS. The CDR3 consists of 14 residues. The CDR3 coding sequence is TGTGCCAGCAGCCCACAGGGCAGAATTCCTGAAGCTTTCTTT. As protein: CASSPQGRIPEAFF.

The gene calls are TRBV20-1 and TRBJ2-1, with 9 bases aligning to TRBD2. V lost 3 bases, J lost 7 bases, and 7 bases stayed unmatched. CDR1 is DFQATT, CDR2 SNEGSKA, per germline (reference sequence). The CDR3 length is 14 residues. In DNA form, the CDR3 reads TGCAGTGCTAGGTCTTTGCGGGGGGGTAATGAGCAGTTCTTC. It codes for CSARSLRGGNEQFF.

This clonotype was counted a few times. This chain joins TRBV2 and TRBJ1-1; unclear D gene. V was shortened by 6 bases and J by 10 bases, with 24 bases between the two germline ends. Germline CDR1 reads SNHLY; CDR2 reads FYNNEI. This CDR3 contains 15 residues. The CDR3 here is CASSSPRQSPSGAFF. The DNA for the CDR3 is TGTGCCAGCAGCAGCCCCCGGCAATCCCCTTCTGGAGCTTTCTTT.

The CDR3 here is CAIRASGDTEAFF. Here the CDR3 DNA reads TGTGCCATCCGGGCCTCGGGGGACACTGAAGCTTTCTTT. The V gene is TRBV10-3, the J gene TRBJ1-1; possibly TRBD1 for D (5 bases). Germline V CDR1 and CDR2: ENHRY, SYGVKD. The CDR3 has 13 amino acids. Trimming cost V 8 bases and J 3 bases, with 13 bases left between them.

This clonotype occurred a few times. The rearrangement joins TRBV20-1 to TRBJ1-4, with 8 bases that match TRBD1. CDR1 is DFQATT and CDR2 is SNEGSKA in the germline V gene (reference sequence). After removal of 0 bases from V and 7 bases from J, the junction contained 13 bases not matched to a gene. The CDR3 covers 17 residues. The CDR3 nucleotides read TGCAGTGCTAGAGATTTAAGGACCGGGACAGGTTTTGAAAAACTGTTTTTT. It yields the protein CSARDLRTGTGFEKLFF.

The chain has TRBV30 and TRBJ2-7, with 9 bases fitting TRBD2. The V and J ends lost 3 bases and 2 bases, in that order; junction bases with no gene match: 14. The length of the CDR3 is 17 residues. Per the germline V gene, CDR1 is GTSNPN and CDR2 is SVGIG (reference sequence). CDR3 region: CAWSPPPRLAVTYEQYF. The DNA for the CDR3 is TGTGCCTGGAGCCCCCCGCCCCGACTAGCGGTCACCTACGAGCAGTACTTC.

The chain employs TRBV28 and TRBJ2-1; D not resolved. The CDR3 extends over 14 amino acids. Trimming cost V 3 bases and J 1 base, with 7 bases left between them. Germline loops: CDR1 MDHEN, CDR2 SYDVKM. CDR3 nucleotides: TGTGCCAGCAGTTTCGGCAGGTCCTACAATGAGCAGTTCTTC. Translation gives CASSFGRSYNEQFF.

The V and J genes are TRBV25-1 and TRBJ2-5; tentatively, D is TRBD1 or TRBD2 (7 bases each). V was shortened by 2 bases and J by 5 bases, with 21 bases between the two germline ends. CDR3 length equals 17 residues. The germline CDR1 and CDR2 sequences are MGHDK and SYGVNS. The CDR3 DNA is TGTGCCAGCAGTGAACTCCCCGCAGGGGGGGCGGGGGAGACCCAGTACTTC. This gives the protein CASSELPAGGAGETQYF. Filled out from reference TRBV25-1 and TRBJ2-5, the complete variable domain reads EADIYQTPRYLVIGTGKKITLECSQTMGHDKMYWYQQDPGMELHLIHYSYGVNSTEKGDLSSESTVSRIRTEHFPLTLESARPSHTSQYLCASSELPAGGAGETQYFGPGTRLLVL.

The chain combines TRBV29-1 with TRBJ2-7; no reliable D call. The germline V gene has CDR1 SQVTM and CDR2 ANQGSEA. This CDR3 region has 14 residues. V was trimmed by 5 bases and J by 5 bases, leaving 19 bases between them. CDR3 sequence (DNA): TGCAGCGTTAGGTCCCCGACCTTTGCGGACGAGCAGTACTTC. Protein product: CSVRSPTFADEQYF.

The V gene is TRBV29-1, the J gene TRBJ1-2, with D hard to call. Trimming removed 4 bases from V and 0 bases from J, with 6 bases in between. The CDR3 has 12 residues. Germline lookup yields CDR1 SQVTM and CDR2 ANQGSEA. The CDR3 region is CSVVRANYGYTF. The CDR3 DNA reads TGCAGCGTTGTTCGCGCTAACTATGGCTACACCTTC.

The V and J genes are TRBV6-2 or TRBV6-3 and TRBJ2-7, with a weak D call TRBD1 (6 bases). This CDR3 spans 14 amino acids. The germline V gene has CDR1 MNHEY and CDR2 SVGEGT. V was clipped by 3 bases and J by 4 bases, with 13 bases between them. CDR3 amino acids: CASSYFWQGYEQYF. CDR3 nucleotide sequence: TGTGCCAGCAGTTATTTTTGGCAGGGGTACGAGCAGTACTTC.

The V and J genes are TRBV20-1 and TRBJ2-7, with 14 nucleotides matching TRBD2. There are 18 residues in the CDR3. Trimming cost V 2 bases and J 2 bases; bases outside gene matches: 11. Germline V gene lookup returns CDR1 DFQATT and CDR2 SNEGSKA (reference sequence). The CDR3 is CSARFGTSGRGGAYEQYF. DNA for the CDR3: TGCAGTGCTAGATTCGGGACTAGCGGGAGAGGGGGGGCCTACGAGCAGTACTTC.

The chain links TRBV21-1 to TRBJ1-6. TRBV21-1 is designated a pseudogene. The CDR3 length is 14 residues. The CDR3 loop is CASSKGTENSPLHF. The CDR3 DNA reads as TGTGCCAGCAGCAAAGGGACCGAGAATTCACCCCTCCACTTT.

A few counts support this clonotype. The rearrangement uses TRBV6-2 or TRBV6-3 and TRBJ2-1, with 12 bases matching TRBD2. The CDR3 has 17 residues. J lost 7 bases, V lost 7 bases, and 14 bases had no gene match. From germline, CDR1 is MNHEY and CDR2 SVGEGT. The DNA for the CDR3 is TGTGCCAGCATTACAAGGCTAGCGGGAGGGCCGGGGAATGAGCAGTTCTTC. This gives the protein CASITRLAGGPGNEQFF.

The chain combines TRBV19 with TRBJ2-2; no firm D call. From germline, CDR1 is LNHDA and CDR2 SQIVND (reference sequence). Deletions cut 6 bases from V and 3 bases from J, with 11 bases between. The CDR3 consists of 14 residues. CDR3 in DNA: TGTGCCAGTAGCCGACCTCGCGACACCGGGGAGCTGTTTTTT. Translated, it gives CASSRPRDTGELFF.

The chain has TRBV2 and TRBJ2-2; 9 nucleotides line up with TRBD2. The CDR3 spans 15 residues. With V trimmed by 4 bases and J by 5 bases, 5 bases remained unmatched. The germline V gene encodes CDR1 SNHLY and CDR2 FYNNEI. The CDR3 coding sequence is TGTGCCAGCAGTGTTGCGGGAGGGCCTACCGGGGAGCTGTTTTTT. Residues: CASSVAGGPTGELFF.

The sample holds a few counts of this clonotype. This sequence joins TRBV6-2 or TRBV6-3 and TRBJ1-5, with 10 bases that match TRBD1. Germline values: CDR1 MNHEY, CDR2 SVGEGT. This CDR3 is built from 17 residues. V lost 6 bases to trimming and J lost 2 bases; unmatched junction nucleotides: 10. In nucleotides, the CDR3 is TGTGCCAGCAGGACGACAGGGGGCTACTGGGGCAATCAGCCCCAGCATTTT. The encoded protein is CASRTTGGYWGNQPQHF.

This clonotype was found a few times. The chain recombines TRBV6-2 or TRBV6-3 with TRBJ1-2; D unresolved. Germline CDR1 and CDR2: MNHEY and SVGEGT. The CDR3 is made up of 13 amino acids. Trimming took 6 bases from V and 4 from J, leaving 12 bases between them. The CDR3 DNA follows: TGTGCCAGCAGGGCCCCGTCTAGCTATGGCTACACCTTC. Translated, it gives CASRAPSSYGYTF.

The J gene is TRBJ2-7, the V gene TRBV11-3; D unresolved. Germline loops: CDR1 SGHNT, CDR2 YENEEA. The CDR3 contains 13 residues. Trimming cost V 0 bases and J 5 bases, with 8 bases left between them. The CDR3: CASSLEQFNEQYF. Here the CDR3 DNA reads TGTGCCAGCAGCTTAGAGCAATTCAACGAGCAGTACTTC.

The CDR3 loop is CASSGHNEQFF. In DNA form, the CDR3 reads TGTGCCAGCAGTGGACACAATGAGCAGTTCTTC. The chain combines TRBV6-1 with TRBJ2-1, with D unresolved. The CDR3 contains 11 residues. Trimming took off 4 bases at V and 5 bases at J, with 3 bases between the two ends. CDR1 is MNHNS and CDR2 is SASEGT in the germline V gene.

The V call is TRBV21-1, the J call TRBJ2-1; the table's TRBD1 call for D was not verified on the DNA. TRBV21-1 has pseudogene status. The CDR3 is 17 residues long. The CDR3 sequence is CASSESLRDRESNEQFF. DNA for the CDR3: TGTGCCAGCAGCGAAAGCCTCCGGGACAGGGAAAGCAATGAGCAGTTCTTC.

The chain uses TRBV5-1 and TRBJ2-3, with TRBD2 identical over 7 bases. The ends lost 4 bases at V and 6 bases at J; junction bases unmatched: 8. The CDR3 covers 14 residues. Germline CDR1 and CDR2: SGHRS and YFSETQ. CDR3 amino acids: CASSIIAGGDTQYF. CDR3 coding DNA: TGCGCCAGCAGCATTATAGCGGGTGGGGATACGCAGTATTTT. Filled out from reference TRBV5-1 and TRBJ2-3, the complete variable domain reads KAGVTQTPRYLIKTRGQQVTLSCSPISGHRSVSWYQQTPGQGLQFLFEYFSETQRNKGNFPGRFSGRQFSNSRSEMNVSTLELGDSALYLCASSIIAGGDTQYFGPGTRLTVL.

The rearrangement joins TRBV27 to TRBJ1-2; 7 nucleotides align to TRBD1. This CDR3 comprises 16 residues. Looked up from germline, CDR1 is MNHEY and CDR2 is SMNVEV (reference sequence). J gave up 1 base and V 4 bases, and 9 bases lay outside the gene matches. CDR3 protein: CASSSLHRGLNYGYTF. The CDR3 nucleotides are TGTGCCAGCAGTTCCCTTCACAGGGGACTTAACTATGGCTACACCTTC.

This clonotype is a singleton in its sample. This chain joins TRBV6-2 or TRBV6-3 and TRBJ2-3, with TRBD2 matching 12 bases. Germline assignment: CDR1 MNHEY and CDR2 SVGEGT. This CDR3 has 15 residues. Losses at the gene ends were 8 bases for V and 4 bases for J; bases not matched to a gene: 7. CDR3 loop: CASVQTSGGADTQYF. CDR3 DNA: TGTGCCAGCGTGCAGACTAGCGGGGGAGCAGATACGCAGTATTTT.

This clonotype was found a few times. This chain uses TRBV20-1 with TRBJ2-3, with TRBD2 as a possible D gene (5 bases). Trimming cost V 3 bases and J 3 bases, with 16 bases left between them. Germline loops: CDR1 DFQATT, CDR2 SNEGSKA (reference sequence). The CDR3 has 15 residues. In DNA, the CDR3 is TGCAGTGCTAGGAACGAGAGGGCCCGTACAGATACGCAGTATTTT. It codes for CSARNERARTDTQYF.

V is TRBV2 and J is TRBJ1-1; D unresolved. Germline values: CDR1 SNHLY, CDR2 FYNNEI. This CDR3 is built from 13 residues. Trimming removed 4 bases from V and 4 bases from J, with 10 bases in between. The DNA for the CDR3 is TGTGCCAGCAGTGGATTCCCGAGCACTGAAGCTTTCTTT. Its protein product is CASSGFPSTEAFF.

The chain has TRBV5-8 and TRBJ1-5, with D tentatively TRBD1 (6 bases). Per germline, CDR1 SGHTS and CDR2 YDEGEE. The V end was cut by 1 base, the J end by 0 bases, with 20 bases between. The CDR3 runs to 19 residues. CDR3 DNA sequence: TGTGCCAGCAGCTTGCACCTAGGGGGACAAGGGTTTAGCAATCAGCCCCAGCATTTT. This encodes CASSLHLGGQGFSNQPQHF.

V is TRBV20-1 and J is TRBJ2-7, with TRBD2 identical over 8 bases. The CDR3 is made up of 15 amino acids. Germline V CDR1 and CDR2: DFQATT, SNEGSKA (reference sequence). Unmatched junction bases numbered 12, after V lost 2 bases and J lost 6 bases. In DNA form, the CDR3 reads TGCAGTGCTAGACGTGACGGGAGGGCCTCGGGCGAGCAGTACTTC. This gives the protein CSARRDGRASGEQYF.

The V call is TRBV24-1, the J call TRBJ1-2; TRBD1 agrees at 9 bases. Germline V CDR1 and CDR2: KGHDR, SFDVKD. V trimming: 7 bases; J trimming: 6 bases; junction bases outside the gene matches: 5. The CDR3 consists of 13 residues. This CDR3 reads CATSTTGGHGYTF. The CDR3 DNA sequence: TGTGCCACCAGCACCACAGGGGGCCATGGCTACACCTTC.

The gene calls are TRBV20-1 and TRBJ1-6; no firm D call. Germline CDR1 and CDR2: DFQATT and SNEGSKA (reference sequence). Trimming pared 5 bases from V and 3 bases from J, leaving 11 bases between. This CDR3 is 14 amino acids long. The CDR3 sequence: CSAYGRNYNSPLHF. In DNA form, the CDR3 reads TGCAGTGCTTACGGACGGAACTATAATTCACCCCTCCACTTT.